These 18 T cell receptor beta chains originate from one sample sequenced in a study of beta chain features in type 1 diabetes. The study reverse transcribed the entire isolated RNA, so it sequenced expressed TCRB transcripts. The method was immunoSEQ multiplex PCR; TCRdb's version includes in-frame clones alone and lacks a portion of them. The sample carries hundreds of thousands of clones, roughly a sixth recorded once. The sequencing input was naive CD4+ T cells from blood. The receptor set was obtained from a man younger than 35 in good health.

The chain employs TRBV4-3 and TRBJ2-1; 7 positions match TRBD1. J was trimmed by 5 bases and V by 4 bases; bases with no gene match: 8. Germline V CDR1 and CDR2: LGHNA, YSLEER. This CDR3 has 15 amino acids. The CDR3, as DNA: TGCGCCAGCAGCCGGTTGACAGGGATGAACAATGAGCAGTTCTTC. It is translated as CASSRLTGMNNEQFF.

About this clone: Its ends do not fully match the called genes, so a read error is possible. The J gene is TRBJ1-1, the V gene TRBV7-7; 10 nucleotides line up with TRBD1. The CDR3 extends over 17 amino acids. The germline V gene encodes CDR1 SSHAT and CDR2 FNYEAQ (reference sequence). CDR3 in amino acids: CASSLDRGQIEDTEAFF. The CDR3 nucleotides read TGTGCTAGCAGCTTAGACAGGGGGCAAATTGAGGACACTGAAGCTTTCTTT.

J is TRBJ2-7 and V is TRBV28; 7 nucleotides match TRBD1. Germline values: CDR1 MDHEN, CDR2 SYDVKM. Germline trimming cut 5 bases from V and 6 bases from J; bases unmatched to any gene: 10. The CDR3 covers 14 residues. The CDR3 sequence is CASSDRAFLGEQYF. The CDR3 DNA reads as TGTGCCAGCAGTGACAGGGCCTTCCTAGGCGAGCAGTACTTC.

The table lists this clone with a few counts. Germline and junction disagree at one end, which may indicate a read error. The chain has TRBV30 and TRBJ1-1; D is perhaps TRBD1 (5 bases). This CDR3 contains 14 residues. Germline loops: CDR1 GTSNPN, CDR2 SVGIG (reference sequence). CDR3 loop: CALSRLQGNTEAFF. CDR3 nucleotide sequence: TGTGCCTTGAGTCGACTTCAGGGGAACACTGAAGCTTTCTTT.

This rearrangement joins TRBV25-1 to TRBJ2-3; D is possibly TRBD2 (7 bases). Per germline, CDR1 MGHDK and CDR2 SYGVNS. V lost 2 bases and J 4 bases, leaving 13 bases between the germline ends. The CDR3 sequence is 15 residues long. The DNA of the CDR3 is TGTGCCAGCAGTGAAGCGGGGGCTTTGGCAGATACGCAGTATTTT. Amino acid sequence: CASSEAGALADTQYF. Based on the CDR3 plus reference TRBV25-1 and TRBJ2-3, the full variable domain is EADIYQTPRYLVIGTGKKITLECSQTMGHDKMYWYQQDPGMELHLIHYSYGVNSTEKGDLSSESTVSRIRTEHFPLTLESARPSHTSQYLCASSEAGALADTQYFGPGTRLTVL.

As concerns this clone: A junction end diverges from the germline sequence, so it may reflect a read error. The rearrangement uses TRBV19 and TRBJ2-7; 7 bases are shared with TRBD1. The V gene's germline CDR1 is LNHDA and CDR2 SQIVND (reference sequence). The CDR3 extends over 13 amino acids. The CDR3 DNA reads TGTGCCAGTAGCAAGACAGGGTCCTCCGAGCAGTACTTC. This sequence encodes CASSKTGSSEQYF.

The V call is TRBV6-5, the J call TRBJ2-4; D not resolved. The CDR3 is 15 residues long. CDR1 and CDR2 (germline): MNHEY, SVGAGI. The V end lost 6 bases, the J end lost 1 base, and 13 bases lay between the germline ends. The CDR3: CASSPMGIAKNIQYF. CDR3 DNA: TGTGCCAGCAGCCCAATGGGGATCGCCAAAAACATTCAGTACTTC.

The rearrangement joins TRBV7-2 to TRBJ1-6; D call uncertain. The germline CDR1 and CDR2 sequences are SGHTA and FQGNSA. V shed 2 bases and J shed 10 bases, with 9 bases lying between them. The CDR3 extends over 13 amino acids. The CDR3 region is CASSLSFGSPLHF. The CDR3 nucleotides are TGTGCCAGCAGCTTATCTTTCGGGTCACCCCTCCACTTT.

Of note for this clone: The junction does not match germline at one end; this may be a read error. The chain carries TRBV5-6 and TRBJ1-4; D is unresolved. This CDR3 has 12 residues. Germline CDR1 and CDR2: SGHDT and YYEEEE. The CDR3, as DNA: TGTGCCAGCAGCTTGGGAGCCGCCAAGCAGACTTTT. Translating gives CASSLGAAKQTF.

This clone was detected only a few times. The V call is TRBV4-2, the J call TRBJ2-5, with D perhaps TRBD2 (5 bases). Per the germline V gene, CDR1 is LGHNA and CDR2 is YNFKEQ. CDR3 length: 18 amino acids. V lost 0 bases, J lost 3 bases, and 20 bases lay in between. The CDR3 protein is CASSQDVGGSARKETQYF. The CDR3 DNA follows: TGTGCCAGCAGCCAAGATGTGGGTGGGAGCGCGAGGAAAGAGACCCAGTACTTC.

CDR3 loop: CASRQGSLNTEAFF. The CDR3 region has the DNA TGTGCCAGCAGGCAGGGGAGTTTGAACACTGAAGCTTTCTTT. The rearrangement joins TRBV6-5 to TRBJ1-1; possibly TRBD1 for D (6 bases). This CDR3 spans 14 amino acids. Trimming stripped 6 bases from V and 0 bases from J, with 11 bases between. In germline, CDR1 is MNHEY, CDR2 SVGAGI.

The rearrangement links TRBV5-1 to TRBJ1-1; D remains ambiguous. Trimming left V 0 bases short and J 0 bases short, with 6 bases between. Germline assignment: CDR1 SGHRS and CDR2 YFSETQ. This CDR3 contains 14 residues. CDR3 sequence reads: CASSLDRMNTEAFF. CDR3 nucleotides: TGCGCCAGCAGCTTGGATCGCATGAACACTGAAGCTTTCTTT.

This chain connects TRBV25-1 to TRBJ1-6, with TRBD1 as a possible D gene (6 bases). CDR1 is MGHDK, CDR2 SYGVNS, per germline. The CDR3 extends over 18 amino acids. The V end was cut by 4 bases, the J end by 9 bases, with 25 bases between. CDR3 nucleotides: TGTGCCAGCAGTGTATCCGGGACAAGGCCCTCGGGCGGTTCACCCCTCCACTTT. It codes for CASSVSGTRPSGGSPLHF.

The chain carries TRBV4-2 and TRBJ2-4; 7 bases match TRBD1. There are 18 residues in the CDR3. Germline assignment: CDR1 LGHNA and CDR2 YNFKEQ. With 4 bases clipped from V and 0 bases from J, the junction kept 12 bases outside the gene matches. CDR3 coding DNA: TGTGCCAGCAGCCGCCGGGACAGCCCAACTCTAGCCAAAAACATTCAGTACTTC. Protein product: CASSRRDSPTLAKNIQYF.

This clone was detected only a few times. The chain recombines TRBV5-1 with TRBJ2-1; D gene uncertain. Germline V lookup: CDR1 SGHRS, CDR2 YFSETQ. The CDR3 totals 15 residues. Trimming removed 0 bases from V and 10 bases from J, with 17 bases in between. The CDR3 loop reads CASSLGWAIKGEQFF. Written as DNA, the CDR3 is TGCGCCAGCAGCTTGGGGTGGGCCATCAAAGGGGAGCAGTTCTTC.

The table lists this clone with a few counts. J is TRBJ2-1 and V is TRBV11-1; 8 bases fit TRBD1. Germline V gene data show CDR1 as SGHAT and CDR2 as FQDESV (reference sequence). V lost 5 bases and J lost 4; bases outside the gene matches: 7. CDR3 length equals 15 residues. This CDR3 reads CASSQTGANYNEQFF. CDR3 nucleotides: TGTGCCAGCAGCCAGACAGGGGCGAATTACAATGAGCAGTTCTTC.

This clone has a single count. The V gene is TRBV5-1, the J gene TRBJ2-1; either TRBD1 or TRBD2 may fit D (5 bases each). CDR1 and CDR2 from the germline V gene are SGHRS and YFSETQ. The CDR3 consists of 15 residues. V shed 0 bases and J shed 7 bases, with 14 bases lying between them. The CDR3 DNA sequence: TGCGCCAGCAGCTTGGAGGGGACCTTTAGGAATGAGCAGTTCTTC. Amino acid sequence: CASSLEGTFRNEQFF. The variable domain in full, with the rest retrieved from reference TRBV5-1 and TRBJ2-1, is KAGVTQTPRYLIKTRGQQVTLSCSPISGHRSVSWYQQTPGQGLQFLFEYFSETQRNKGNFPGRFSGRQFSNSRSEMNVSTLELGDSALYLCASSLEGTFRNEQFFGPGTRLTVL.

The gene calls are TRBV2 and TRBJ1-2; D is unresolved. The CDR3 covers 13 residues. CDR1 SNHLY and CDR2 FYNNEI come from the germline V gene. Trimming cost V 5 bases and J 8 bases, with 15 bases left between them. CDR3 in amino acids: CASSSEGHSGYTF. Here the CDR3 DNA reads TGTGCCAGCAGTTCCGAGGGTCATTCGGGCTACACCTTC.